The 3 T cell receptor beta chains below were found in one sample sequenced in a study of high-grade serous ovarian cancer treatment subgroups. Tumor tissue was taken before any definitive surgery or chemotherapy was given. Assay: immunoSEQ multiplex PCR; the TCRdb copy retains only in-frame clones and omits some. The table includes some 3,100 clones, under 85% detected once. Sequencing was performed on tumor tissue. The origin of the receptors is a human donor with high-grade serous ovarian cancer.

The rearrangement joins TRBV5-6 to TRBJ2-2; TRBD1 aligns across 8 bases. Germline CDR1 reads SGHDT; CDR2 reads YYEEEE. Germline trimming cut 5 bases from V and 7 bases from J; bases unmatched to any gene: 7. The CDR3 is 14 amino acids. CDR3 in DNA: TGTGCCAGCAGTCAGGACAGGGCGGTCGGGGAGCTGTTTTTT. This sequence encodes CASSQDRAVGELFF.

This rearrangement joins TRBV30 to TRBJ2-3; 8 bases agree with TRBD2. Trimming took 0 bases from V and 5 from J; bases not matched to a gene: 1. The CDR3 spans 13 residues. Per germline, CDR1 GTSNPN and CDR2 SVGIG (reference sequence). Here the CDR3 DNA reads TGTGCCTGGAGTGTAACTAGCGGAGATACGCAGTATTTT. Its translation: CAWSVTSGDTQYF.

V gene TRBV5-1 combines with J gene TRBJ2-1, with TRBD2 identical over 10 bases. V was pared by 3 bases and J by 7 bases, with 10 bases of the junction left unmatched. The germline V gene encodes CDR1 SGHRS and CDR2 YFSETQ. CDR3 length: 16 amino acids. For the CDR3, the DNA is TGCGCCAGCAGCTCCTCCGGGACTAGCGCTAGGAATGAGCAGTTCTTC. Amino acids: CASSSSGTSARNEQFF.